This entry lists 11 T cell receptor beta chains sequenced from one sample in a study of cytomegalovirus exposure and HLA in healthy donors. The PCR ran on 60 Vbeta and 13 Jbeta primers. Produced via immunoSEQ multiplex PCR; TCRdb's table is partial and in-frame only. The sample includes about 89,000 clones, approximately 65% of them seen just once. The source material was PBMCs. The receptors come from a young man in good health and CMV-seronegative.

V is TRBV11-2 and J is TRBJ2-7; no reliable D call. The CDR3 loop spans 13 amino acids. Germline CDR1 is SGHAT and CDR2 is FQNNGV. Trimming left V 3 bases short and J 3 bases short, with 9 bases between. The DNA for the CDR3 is TGTGCCAGCAGCTTCCCTGGTAGCTACGAGCAGTACTTC. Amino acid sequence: CASSFPGSYEQYF.

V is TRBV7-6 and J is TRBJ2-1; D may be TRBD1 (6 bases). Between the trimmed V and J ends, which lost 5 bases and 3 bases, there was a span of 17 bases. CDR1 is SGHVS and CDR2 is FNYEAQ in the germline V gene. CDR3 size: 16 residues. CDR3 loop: CASSSRYRDNYNEQFF. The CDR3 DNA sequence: TGTGCCAGCAGCAGCCGCTACCGGGACAACTACAATGAGCAGTTCTTC.

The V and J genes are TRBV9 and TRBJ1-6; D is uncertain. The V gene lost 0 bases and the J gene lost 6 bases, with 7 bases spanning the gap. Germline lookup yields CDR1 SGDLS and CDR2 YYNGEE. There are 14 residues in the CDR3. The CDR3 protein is CASSVGTVNSPLHF. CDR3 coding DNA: TGTGCCAGCAGCGTAGGTACGGTTAATTCACCCCTCCACTTT.

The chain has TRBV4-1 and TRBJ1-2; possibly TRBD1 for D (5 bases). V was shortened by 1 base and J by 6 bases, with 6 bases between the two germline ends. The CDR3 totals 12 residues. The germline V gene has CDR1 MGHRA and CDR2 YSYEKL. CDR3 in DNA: TGCGCCAGCAGCCAAGCAGGGAATGGCTACACCTTC. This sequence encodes CASSQAGNGYTF.

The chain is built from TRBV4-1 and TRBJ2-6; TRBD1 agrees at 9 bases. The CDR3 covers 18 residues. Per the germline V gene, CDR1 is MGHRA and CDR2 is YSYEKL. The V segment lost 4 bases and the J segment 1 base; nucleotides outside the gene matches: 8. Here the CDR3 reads CASSPGTGWLSGANVLTF. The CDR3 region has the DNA TGCGCCAGCAGCCCTGGGACAGGGTGGCTTTCTGGGGCCAACGTCCTGACTTTC.

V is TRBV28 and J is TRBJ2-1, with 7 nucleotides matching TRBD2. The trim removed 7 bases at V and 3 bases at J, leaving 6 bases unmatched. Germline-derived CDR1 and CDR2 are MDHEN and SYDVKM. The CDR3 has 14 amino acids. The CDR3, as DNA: TGTGCCAGCATCCCGGGGACTATCTACAATGAGCAGTTCTTC. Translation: CASIPGTIYNEQFF.

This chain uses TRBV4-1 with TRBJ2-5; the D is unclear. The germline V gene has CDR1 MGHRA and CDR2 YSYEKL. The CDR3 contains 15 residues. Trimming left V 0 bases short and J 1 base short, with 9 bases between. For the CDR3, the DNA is TGCGCCAGCAGCCAAGATCCGCGGTCCCAAGAGACCCAGTACTTC. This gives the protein CASSQDPRSQETQYF.

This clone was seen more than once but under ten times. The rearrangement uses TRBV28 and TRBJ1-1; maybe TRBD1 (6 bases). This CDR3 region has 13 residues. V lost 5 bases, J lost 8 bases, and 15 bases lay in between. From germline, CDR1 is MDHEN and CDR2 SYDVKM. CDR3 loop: CASSPRGRIEAFF. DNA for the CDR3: TGTGCCAGCAGTCCCAGGGGCAGAATCGAAGCTTTCTTT.

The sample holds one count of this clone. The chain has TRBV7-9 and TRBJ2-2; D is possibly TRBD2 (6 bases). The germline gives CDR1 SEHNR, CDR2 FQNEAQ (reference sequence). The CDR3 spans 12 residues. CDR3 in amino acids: CSTSGLEGELFF. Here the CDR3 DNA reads TGTTCCACCTCGGGACTTGAGGGGGAGCTGTTTTTT.

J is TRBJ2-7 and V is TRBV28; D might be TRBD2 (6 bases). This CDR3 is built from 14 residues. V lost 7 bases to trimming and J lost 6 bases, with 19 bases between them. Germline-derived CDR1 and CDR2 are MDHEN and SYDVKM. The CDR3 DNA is TGTGCCAGCACCCCTGTCCCTGGAGGGCCCGAGCAGTACTTC. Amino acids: CASTPVPGGPEQYF.

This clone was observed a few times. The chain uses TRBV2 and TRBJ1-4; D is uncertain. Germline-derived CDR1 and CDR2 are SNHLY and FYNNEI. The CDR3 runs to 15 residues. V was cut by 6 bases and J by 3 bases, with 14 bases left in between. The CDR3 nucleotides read TGTGCCAGCAGCCCTAGTCCTTCTCCTAATGAAAAACTGTTTTTT. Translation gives CASSPSPSPNEKLFF. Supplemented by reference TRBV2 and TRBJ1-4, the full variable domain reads EPEVTQTPSHQVTQMGQEVILRCVPISNHLYFYWYRQILGQKVEFLVSFYNNEISEKSEIFDDQFSVERPDGSNFTLKIRSTKLEDSAMYFCASSPSPSPNEKLFFGSGTQLSVL.